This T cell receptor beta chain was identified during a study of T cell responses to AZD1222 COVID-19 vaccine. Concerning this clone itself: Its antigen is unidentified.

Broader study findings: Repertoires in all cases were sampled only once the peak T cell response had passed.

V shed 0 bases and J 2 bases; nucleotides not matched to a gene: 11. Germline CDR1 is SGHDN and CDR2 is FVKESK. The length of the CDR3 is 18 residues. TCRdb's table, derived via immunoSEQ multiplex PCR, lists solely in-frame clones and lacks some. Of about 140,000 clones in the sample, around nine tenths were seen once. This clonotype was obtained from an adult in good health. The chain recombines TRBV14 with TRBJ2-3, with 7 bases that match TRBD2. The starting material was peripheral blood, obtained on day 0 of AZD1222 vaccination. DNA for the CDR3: TGTGCCAGCAGCCAAGATCGCGGCGGGGGATTTTCCACAGATACGCAGTATTTT. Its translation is CASSQDRGGGFSTDTQYF.